The rows below give T cell receptor beta chains drawn from one sample of a study of PD-L1 blockade in urothelial cancer. The assay was immunoSEQ multiplex PCR, and TCRdb's table has in-frame clones only and misses some. The profile shows about 110,000 clones, about 91% of them singletons. Material: PBMCs, obtained around atezolizumab (anti-PD-L1) treatment. These receptors originate from a man aged 55-75 years with urothelial cancer. The conserved cysteine and the conserved F or W are not part of the CDR3 here. The D gene is left open where the match is weak.

CDR3 protein: ASSADRVDQPQH; D gene: TRBD1; J gene: TRBJ1-5; V gene: TRBV2
CDR3 protein: ASRTSGTDTQY; D gene: NA; J gene: TRBJ2-3; V gene: TRBV7-9
CDR3 protein: ASSYSDSYEQY; D gene: NA; J gene: TRBJ2-7; V gene: TRBV6-6
CDR3 protein: ASGQSIQETQY; D gene: NA; J gene: TRBJ2-5; V gene: TRBV6-5
CDR3 protein: ASSPRRGNEKLF; D gene: NA; J gene: TRBJ1-4; V gene: TRBV7-2
CDR3 protein: SVRHSSTDTQY; D gene: NA; J gene: TRBJ2-3; V gene: TRBV29-1
CDR3 protein: ASSLFLAGGNEQF; D gene: TRBD2; J gene: TRBJ2-1; V gene: TRBV5-5
CDR3 protein: ASSPGGGSSTDTQY; D gene: TRBD2; J gene: TRBJ2-3; V gene: TRBV5-1
CDR3 protein: ASSLRPGTGGYTDTQY; D gene: TRBD1; J gene: TRBJ2-3; V gene: TRBV7-2
CDR3 protein: ASSLETGDNYGYT; D gene: TRBD1; J gene: TRBJ1-2; V gene: TRBV5-4
CDR3 protein: ASSSTENVNQPQH; D gene: NA; J gene: TRBJ1-5; V gene: TRBV5-5
CDR3 protein: ASSAGRGPQETQY; D gene: NA; J gene: TRBJ2-5; V gene: TRBV7-3
CDR3 protein: ASSILGRQGAIGAKNIQY; D gene: TRBD1; J gene: TRBJ2-4; V gene: TRBV19
CDR3 protein: ASSEYGASKTYQPQH; D gene: NA; J gene: TRBJ1-5; V gene: TRBV6-1
CDR3 protein: ASSGEYEQY; D gene: NA; J gene: TRBJ2-7; V gene: TRBV2
CDR3 protein: ASSPGDLRGNEQF; D gene: NA; J gene: TRBJ2-1; V gene: TRBV4-2
CDR3 protein: ASSVAFGGDYGYT; D gene: NA; J gene: TRBJ1-2; V gene: TRBV9
CDR3 protein: ASSLEAGLSTDTQY; D gene: NA; J gene: TRBJ2-3; V gene: TRBV7-6
CDR3 protein: ASSAGTSGTDTQY; D gene: TRBD2; J gene: TRBJ2-3; V gene: TRBV11-3
CDR3 protein: SVGMTSGRASSEQF; D gene: TRBD2; J gene: TRBJ2-1; V gene: TRBV29-1
CDR3 protein: ASSEGARAQY; D gene: NA; J gene: TRBJ2-4; V gene: TRBV6-1
CDR3 protein: AWSPGQGIVYEQY; D gene: TRBD1; J gene: TRBJ2-7; V gene: TRBV30
CDR3 protein: ASSLGTGVNTEAF; D gene: TRBD1; J gene: TRBJ1-1; V gene: TRBV5-4
CDR3 protein: ASSVATGGYEQY; D gene: NA; J gene: TRBJ2-7; V gene: TRBV9
CDR3 protein: ASSFEGRGSDEKLF; D gene: NA; J gene: TRBJ1-4; V gene: TRBV5-6
CDR3 protein: ASSQDQGGGNQPQH; D gene: TRBD1; J gene: TRBJ1-5; V gene: TRBV4-2
CDR3 protein: ASSLVTGGYGYT; D gene: TRBD1; J gene: TRBJ1-2; V gene: TRBV7-9
CDR3 protein: ASSLWQDKAF; D gene: NA; J gene: TRBJ1-1; V gene: TRBV7-2
CDR3 protein: ASSGQTSSYEQY; D gene: TRBD1; J gene: TRBJ2-7; V gene: TRBV6-1